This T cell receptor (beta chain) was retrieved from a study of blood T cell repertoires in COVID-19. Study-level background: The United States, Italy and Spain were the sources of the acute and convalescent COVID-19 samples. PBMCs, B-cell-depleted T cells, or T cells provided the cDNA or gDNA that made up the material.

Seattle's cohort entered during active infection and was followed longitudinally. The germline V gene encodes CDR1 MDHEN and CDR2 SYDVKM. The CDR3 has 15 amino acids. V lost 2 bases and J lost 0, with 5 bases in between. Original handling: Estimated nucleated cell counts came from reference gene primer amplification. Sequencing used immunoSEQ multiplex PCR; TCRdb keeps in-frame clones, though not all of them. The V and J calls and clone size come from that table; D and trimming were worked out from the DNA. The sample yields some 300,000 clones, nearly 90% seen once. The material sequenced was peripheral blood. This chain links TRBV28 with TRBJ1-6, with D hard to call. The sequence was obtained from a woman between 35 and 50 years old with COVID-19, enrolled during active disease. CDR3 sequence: CASSLMSSYNSPLHF. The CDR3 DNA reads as TGTGCCAGCAGTTTAATGAGCTCCTATAATTCACCCCTCCACTTT.